Shown below are 25 T cell receptor beta chains from a single sample sequenced in a study of blood T cell repertoires in COVID-19. Using immunoSEQ multiplex PCR, the repertoire was profiled, and TCRdb retains in-frame clones only, with some absent. Among some 260,000 clones listed, about 85% were seen once. The source material was PBMCs or T cells enriched from blood (not recorded which). These TCRs come from a woman in her 30s with acute COVID-19.

The chain uses TRBV6-5 and TRBJ1-5; TRBD1 might be the D (5 bases). V lost 2 bases, J lost 6 bases, and 17 bases lay in between. Germline CDR1 reads MNHEY; CDR2 reads SVGAGI. The CDR3 consists of 16 residues. CDR3: CASSYRWQGKAQPQHF. The DNA of the CDR3 is TGTGCCAGCAGTTACCGCTGGCAGGGAAAGGCTCAGCCCCAGCATTTT.

This clone occurred once. This chain links TRBV28 with TRBJ1-4; 11 nucleotides line up with TRBD1. Germline CDR1 is MDHEN and CDR2 is SYDVKM. The CDR3 consists of 15 residues. Trimming took 5 bases from V and 8 from J; bases not matched to a gene: 7. The chain's CDR3 is CASSRPGTGGEKLFF. Here the CDR3 DNA reads TGTGCCAGCAGTCGCCCCGGGACAGGGGGAGAAAAACTGTTTTTT.

The chain combines TRBV27 with TRBJ1-5, with D possibly being TRBD1 (5 bases). CDR1 is MNHEY and CDR2 is SMNVEV in the germline V gene (reference sequence). There are 12 residues in the CDR3. V was clipped by 8 bases and J by 5 bases, with 10 bases between them. In nucleotides, the CDR3 is TGTGCCAGCGGGCGGGGGTATCAGCCCCAGCATTTT. This gives the protein CASGRGYQPQHF.

This clone was counted between two and nine times. The J gene is TRBJ2-1, the V gene TRBV7-3, with 9 positions matching TRBD2. V was pared by 3 bases and J by 7 bases, with 4 bases of the junction left unmatched. The CDR3 has 14 residues. The germline CDR1 and CDR2 sequences are SGHTA and FQGTGA. The CDR3 is CASSFSGRLNEQFF. The CDR3 coding sequence is TGTGCCAGCAGCTTTAGCGGGAGATTGAATGAGCAGTTCTTC.

J is TRBJ1-6 and V is TRBV27, with a weak D call TRBD1 (6 bases). V was shortened by 5 bases and J by 10 bases, with 15 bases between the two germline ends. Germline V CDR1 and CDR2: MNHEY, SMNVEV (reference sequence). CDR3 size: 14 residues. The CDR3 bases are TGTGCCAGCAGTCGTGGGGGAAGGGGGTCACCCCTCCACTTT. It specifies CASSRGGRGSPLHF.

The chain combines TRBV4-1 with TRBJ2-7, with 10 nucleotides matching TRBD2. Germline-derived CDR1 and CDR2 are MGHRA and YSYEKL. The CDR3 extends over 16 amino acids. J gave up 8 bases and V 0 bases, and 10 bases lay outside the gene matches. CDR3: CASSQDPGLASGQQYF. CDR3 DNA sequence: TGCGCCAGCAGCCAAGATCCGGGACTAGCGTCTGGTCAGCAGTACTTC.

The chain links TRBV9 to TRBJ2-2; 11 bases match TRBD2. Trimming at V came to 4 bases and at J to 5 bases, leaving 10 bases not matched to a gene. Germline assignment: CDR1 SGDLS and CDR2 YYNGEE. The CDR3 is 17 residues long. The CDR3 DNA sequence: TGTGCCAGCAGCCGCCTAGCGGGGGGACGAGCAACCGGGGAGCTGTTTTTT. This codes for CASSRLAGGRATGELFF.

V is TRBV9 and J is TRBJ2-1; 8 nucleotides align to TRBD1. V shed 4 bases and J 2 bases; nucleotides not matched to a gene: 8. CDR1 is SGDLS, CDR2 YYNGEE, per germline. CDR3 size: 16 residues. The CDR3 protein is CASSPRTGTPYNEQFF. The CDR3 coding sequence is TGTGCCAGCAGCCCGCGGACAGGGACTCCCTACAATGAGCAGTTCTTC.

This clone has more than one count but fewer than ten. The J gene is TRBJ1-4, the V gene TRBV21-1; the table gives TRBD1 as D, unverified against the DNA. TRBV21-1 is annotated as a pseudogene. This CDR3 is built from 13 residues. The CDR3 loop is CASQRGTNEKLFF. CDR3 nucleotides: TGTGCCAGCCAAAGGGGGACTAATGAAAAACTGTTTTTT.

This clone came up a few times. The chain links TRBV7-6 to TRBJ2-1; D may be TRBD2 (6 bases). Germline V gene sequence: CDR1 SGHVS, CDR2 FNYEAQ. The V end was cut by 4 bases, the J end by 7 bases, with 23 bases between. The CDR3 has 17 amino acids. CDR3 coding DNA: TGTGCCAGCAGCTCCAAGCCCGGGAGTCTGAAAAAGAATGAGCAGTTCTTC. This encodes CASSSKPGSLKKNEQFF.

This sequence joins TRBV27 and TRBJ2-7, with 10 bases aligning to TRBD2. The CDR3 loop spans 16 amino acids. Germline-derived CDR1 and CDR2 are MNHEY and SMNVEV (reference sequence). Trimming removed 5 bases from V and 5 bases from J; junction bases left unmatched: 12. CDR3 nucleotides: TGTGCCAGCAGTCCGCACCCAGCGGGAGGGCCGGACGAGCAGTACTTC. Amino acids: CASSPHPAGGPDEQYF.

The V and J genes are TRBV12-3 or TRBV12-4 and TRBJ1-4, with 7 bases identical to TRBD1. The CDR3 is 12 amino acids. Unmatched junction bases numbered 2, after V lost 6 bases and J lost 7 bases. CDR3 DNA: TGTGCCAGCAGCTGGGACAGTGAAAAACTGTTTTTT. Residues: CASSWDSEKLFF.

The J gene is TRBJ1-1, the V gene TRBV5-1; D is ambiguous. V was shortened by 1 base and J by 10 bases, with 11 bases between the two germline ends. The CDR3 loop spans 12 amino acids. Germline V CDR1 and CDR2: SGHRS, YFSETQ. CDR3 sequence reads: CASSLSGVPAFF. CDR3 in DNA: TGCGCCAGCAGCTTGAGCGGGGTCCCAGCTTTCTTT.

The chain carries TRBV6-5 and TRBJ2-3; perhaps TRBD2 as D (5 bases). The V end lost 7 bases, the J end lost 4 bases, and 18 bases lay between the germline ends. The CDR3 consists of 15 residues. The germline gives CDR1 MNHEY, CDR2 SVGAGI. The chain's CDR3 is CASKPLAAVADTQYF. The CDR3, as DNA: TGTGCCAGCAAACCCCTAGCAGCAGTCGCAGATACGCAGTATTTT.

V usage is TRBV4-1 and J usage is TRBJ1-1; TRBD1 aligns across 9 bases. The V and J ends lost 0 bases and 0 bases, in that order; junction bases with no gene match: 2. The CDR3 spans 16 residues. Per germline, CDR1 MGHRA and CDR2 YSYEKL. The chain's CDR3 is CASSQEQGAVNTEAFF. In DNA, the CDR3 is TGCGCCAGCAGCCAAGAACAGGGGGCGGTGAACACTGAAGCTTTCTTT.

For the CDR3, the DNA is TGTGCCAGCAGCCTCGGGACAGTCAACACTGAAGCTTTCTTT. As protein: CASSLGTVNTEAFF. V is TRBV3-1 (or the pseudogene TRBV3-2) and J is TRBJ1-1; TRBD1 matches at 7 bases. V lost 4 bases to trimming and J lost 2 bases; unmatched junction nucleotides: 4. This CDR3 has 14 amino acids. Germline V lookup: CDR1 LGHDT, CDR2 YNNKEL (reference sequence).

The chain joins TRBV5-1 to TRBJ2-5; 11 nucleotides match TRBD1. Germline lookup yields CDR1 SGHRS and CDR2 YFSETQ. CDR3 length: 16 residues. The CDR3 DNA is TGCGCAACTCGTTCCGGGACAGGGGGGCCGGTGGAGACCCAGTACTTC. Protein: CATRSGTGGPVETQYF.

This clone was seen only once. The chain joins TRBV12-3 or TRBV12-4 to TRBJ1-4; D unclear. V lost 3 bases, J lost 8 bases, and 10 bases lay in between. This CDR3 has 13 residues. CDR3 in amino acids: CASSFPPREKLFF. In DNA, the CDR3 is TGTGCCAGCAGTTTCCCCCCTCGGGAAAAACTGTTTTTT.

The chain couples TRBV9 to TRBJ1-3, with 9 bases identical to TRBD1. CDR3 length: 14 amino acids. V lost 4 bases to trimming and J lost 6 bases; unmatched junction nucleotides: 5. In germline, CDR1 is SGDLS, CDR2 YYNGEE. The CDR3 nucleotides read TGTGCCAGCAGCAAACGGACAGGGGAAAACACCATATATTTT. Translating it yields CASSKRTGENTIYF. Full variable domain (rest looked up from reference TRBV9 and TRBJ1-3): DSGVTQTPKHLITATGQRVTLRCSPRSGDLSVYWYQQSLDQGLQFLIQYYNGEERAKGNILERFSAQQFPDLHSELNLSSLELGDSALYFCASSKRTGENTIYFGEGSWLTVV.

The J gene is TRBJ2-7, the V gene TRBV6-1; perhaps TRBD1 as D (6 bases). The CDR3 has 16 residues. Germline CDR1 MNHNS, CDR2 SASEGT. Trimming cost V 2 bases and J 4 bases, with 18 bases left between them. The CDR3 sequence: CASSESDTGKRYEQYF. The CDR3, as DNA: TGTGCCAGCAGTGAAAGTGATACAGGGAAAAGGTACGAGCAGTACTTC.

The genes are TRBV2 and TRBJ1-5; D perhaps matches TRBD1 (5 bases). The CDR3 is 14 amino acids. The V gene's germline CDR1 is SNHLY and CDR2 FYNNEI. Trimming removed 10 bases from V and 4 bases from J, with 17 bases in between. CDR3 sequence (DNA): TGTGCCACAGCTGGACAAGGGCTGAATCAGCCCCAGCATTTT. Amino acid sequence: CATAGQGLNQPQHF.

This sequence joins TRBV7-9 and TRBJ2-2; TRBD2 aligns across 11 bases. The CDR3 runs 16 residues. J gave up 4 bases and V 1 base, and 2 bases lay outside the gene matches. Germline CDR1 SEHNR, CDR2 FQNEAQ (reference sequence). CDR3 coding DNA: TGTGCCAGCAGCTTAGATAGCGGGAGGGCCACCGGGGAGCTGTTTTTT. Protein: CASSLDSGRATGELFF.

The CDR3 DNA is TGTGCCAGAAGCTGGACTCCACCCGCGTCCACTGAAGCTTTCTTT. Encoded protein: CARSWTPPASTEAFF. The chain combines TRBV5-3 with TRBJ1-1; D is undetermined. TRBV5-3 belongs to the ORF category, with a function that is uncertain. V was shortened by 3 bases and J by 4 bases, with 16 bases between the two germline ends. The CDR3 runs to 15 residues.

V is TRBV6-5 and J is TRBJ2-7; 9 bases align to TRBD2. The trim removed 2 bases at V and 6 bases at J, leaving 2 bases unmatched. This CDR3 comprises 13 residues. The V gene's germline CDR1 is MNHEY and CDR2 SVGAGI. Written as DNA, the CDR3 is TGTGCCAGCAGTTACGGACTAGCGACCGAGCAGTACTTC. Its protein product is CASSYGLATEQYF.

J is TRBJ2-3 and V is TRBV19; TRBD1 matches 8 bases. The V and J ends lost 3 bases and 2 bases, in that order; junction bases with no gene match: 7. Germline V gene sequence: CDR1 LNHDA, CDR2 SQIVND (reference sequence). This CDR3 is 16 amino acids long. The CDR3 region has the DNA TGTGCCAGTAGTATCAGGGGGCAACTGGACACAGATACGCAGTATTTT. Protein sequence: CASSIRGQLDTDTQYF.